The clone carrying this T cell receptor (beta chain) was detected a few times. What it recognizes is unknown. V was cut by 2 bases and J by 0 bases, with 14 bases left in between. Germline assignment: CDR1 PRHDT and CDR2 FYEKMQ (reference sequence). This CDR3 has 17 amino acids. Reverse transcription of all isolated RNA meant that expressed TCRB transcripts were sequenced. Regulatory, naive and central memory T cell samples averaged around 3.6 million reads. The data were produced by immunoSEQ multiplex PCR, yet TCRdb's version contains in-frame clones alone and is incomplete. The sample carries 250,000 to 300,000 clones, about 23% recorded once. This specimen belongs to a study of beta chain features in type 1 diabetes. A CD45RO/CCR7/CD25/CD127/CD95/CD27 panel sorted naive, central memory, regulatory and stem cell-like memory CD4+ cells. General study points: When Type 1 diabetes patients were examined, their TCRB CDR3s proved moderately but significantly shorter in all four CD4+ subsets. Compared with healthy donors, patients appeared to share more similar naive, central memory and regulatory TCRB repertoires.

The sequenced material came from naive CD4+ T cells from blood. This TCR came from a woman aged 25 to 39 with type 1 diabetes. This chain uses TRBV13 with TRBJ2-1, with a possible D match to TRBD2 (5 bases). CDR3 bases: TGTGCCAGCAGCTTAACGGGTCTAGGGAGCTCCTACAATGAGCAGTTCTTC. This translates into CASSLTGLGSSYNEQFF.